This T cell receptor beta chain was recovered during a study of beta chain features in type 1 diabetes. The J segment lost 1 base and the V segment lost 5 bases, leaving 5 bases of the junction unmatched. This CDR3 has 16 amino acids. CDR1 MNHEY and CDR2 SMNVEV come from the germline V gene (reference sequence). This clone has more than one count but fewer than ten. The investigators reverse transcribed all of the isolated RNA, so they sequenced expressed TCRB transcripts. Some clones are missing from TCRdb's copy, which holds only in-frame ones; the method was immunoSEQ multiplex PCR. This table holds about 410,000 clones, approximately 13% found once.

Sequencing was carried out using naive CD4+ T cells from blood. This chain uses TRBV27 with TRBJ2-1; 10 bases match TRBD2. The source of this sequence is a young man in good health. The CDR3 here is CASSILAGASYNEQFF. Here the CDR3 DNA reads TGTGCCAGCAGTATCCTAGCGGGAGCTTCCTACAATGAGCAGTTCTTC.